The 25 T cell receptor beta chains listed next were all sequenced from one sample in a study of T cells in Graves' hyperthyroidism and ophthalmopathy (dated by TCRdb to between 2018 and 2020). Library preparation used multiplex PCR. Sequenced using an Illumina HiSeq 2000. The TCR beta CDR3 regions were amplified from RNA transcripts. A first-round RT-PCR of the TCR CDR3 used the HTBI primer set with the Qiagen OneStep RT-PCR kit. In-frame beta chains were kept once TCRdb had trimmed the public reads at Q25 with fastp and called clones with MiXCR. Rows are unified per CDR3 protein, each entry keeping the most common DNA and genes. Within this sample are about 480,000 distinct CDR3 sequences, with roughly an eighth of them counted one time only. The top ten constitute around a sixth of the sample. Sample: blood. The source is a woman between 18 and 29 years old with Graves' hyperthyroidism.

In this sample, this clonotype turned up a few times. The V and J genes are TRBV12-3 or TRBV12-4 and TRBJ1-3, with D uncertain. This CDR3 region has 10 residues. Between the trimmed V and J ends, which lost 9 bases and 3 bases, there was a span of 3 bases. Here the CDR3 DNA reads TGTGCCAGTTTTGGAAACACCATATATTTT. Translation: CASFGNTIYF.

This clonotype occurred many times. The V call is TRBV11-1, the J call TRBJ2-1; D gene unclear. Germline loops: CDR1 SGHAT, CDR2 FQDESV (reference sequence). This CDR3 has 15 amino acids. Trimming took 5 bases from V and 0 from J, leaving 11 bases between them. CDR3 DNA: TGTGCCAGCAGCGCGAGTATCGACTCCTACAATGAGCAGTTCTTC. It specifies CASSASIDSYNEQFF.

Many counts were recorded for this clonotype. This rearrangement joins TRBV5-1 to TRBJ1-1, with a weak D call TRBD1 (5 bases). CDR1 is SGHRS and CDR2 is YFSETQ in the germline V gene. Trimming left V 3 bases short and J 0 bases short, with 15 bases between. The CDR3 length is 16 residues. The CDR3 region has the DNA TGCGCCAGCAGCTCGGGCCCGGGACCGGTGAACACTGAAGCTTTCTTT. Translating it yields CASSSGPGPVNTEAFF.

To note about this clonotype: The conserved final phenylalanine or tryptophan is absent from the CDR3, which likely points to a read error. The V gene is TRBV2, the J gene TRBJ2-5, with 9 bases that match TRBD1. CDR3 size: 14 residues. In germline, CDR1 is SNHLY, CDR2 FYNNEI. The CDR3 DNA reads as TGTGCCAGCAGTGTGTACAGGGGGCGAGAGACTCAGTACTCC. Its translation: CASSVYRGRETQYS.

This clonotype was picked up many times. This chain connects TRBV12-3 or TRBV12-4 to TRBJ1-5; TRBD1 aligns across 7 bases. Trimming took 6 bases from V and 2 from J; bases not matched to a gene: 7. The CDR3 spans 15 residues. The CDR3 coding sequence is TGTGCCAGCAGACCGACAGGGTTGGGCAATCAGCCCCAGCATTTT. Translating gives CASRPTGLGNQPQHF.

In regard to this clonotype: A much larger clonotype is one base distant, so this may be a read error. V and J are TRBV30 and TRBJ2-1; maybe TRBD2 (5 bases). CDR3 length: 12 amino acids. Germline CDR1 and CDR2: GTSNPN and SVGIG (reference sequence). The CDR3 here is CAWSQSGNEQSF. The CDR3 DNA follows: TGTGCCTGGAGCCAAAGCGGCAATGAGCAGTCCTTC.

This clonotype was counted ten times or more. The chain recombines TRBV10-3 with TRBJ2-7, with TRBD1 identical over 8 bases. The length of the CDR3 is 13 residues. From germline, CDR1 is ENHRY and CDR2 SYGVKD. V lost 6 bases, J lost 3 bases, and 4 bases stayed unmatched. CDR3 in DNA: TGTGCCATCAGCCAGGGGGCCGTCTACGAGCAGTACTTC. It is translated as CAISQGAVYEQYF.

The chain joins TRBV6-1 to TRBJ2-7; D is unresolved. The germline V gene has CDR1 MNHNS and CDR2 SASEGT. Trimming cost V 3 bases and J 2 bases, with 8 bases left between them. The CDR3 sequence is 13 residues long. In DNA, the CDR3 is TGTGCCAGCAGTGAGCCGGTTACCTACGAGCAGTACGTC. Its protein product is CASSEPVTYEQYV.

This clonotype was recorded many times. The V call is TRBV10-3, the J call TRBJ1-1; tentative D call: TRBD1 (5 bases). Trimming stripped 5 bases from V and 3 bases from J, with 13 bases between. CDR1 ENHRY and CDR2 SYGVKD come from the germline V gene. This CDR3 spans 14 amino acids. CDR3 loop: CAISKDLGDTEAFF. The CDR3 DNA reads as TGTGCCATCAGTAAGGACTTAGGGGACACTGAAGCTTTCTTT.

There are many counts of this clonotype. This sequence joins TRBV7-3 and TRBJ2-1, with 10 bases matching TRBD2. J gave up 5 bases and V 1 base, and 5 bases lay outside the gene matches. The CDR3 totals 16 residues. Germline V gene data show CDR1 as SGHTA and CDR2 as FQGTGA. The chain's CDR3 is CASSLMVGLADNEQFF. Here the CDR3 DNA reads TGTGCCAGCAGCTTAATGGTTGGACTAGCGGACAATGAGCAGTTCTTC.

This clonotype was recorded many times. This chain uses TRBV20-1 with TRBJ2-7, with 9 positions matching TRBD1. CDR3 length: 17 amino acids. V dropped 6 bases and J dropped 0; count of bases not matched to a gene: 15. The germline V gene encodes CDR1 DFQATT and CDR2 SNEGSKA (reference sequence). In nucleotides, the CDR3 is TGCAGTGCGGCGACCGGGACAGGGACGCCGTCCTCCTACGAGCAGTACTTC. It encodes CSAATGTGTPSSYEQYF.

This clonotype has a count of ten or more. The V call is TRBV29-1, the J call TRBJ2-3; 8 nucleotides align to TRBD2. This CDR3 region has 16 residues. Germline loops: CDR1 SQVTM, CDR2 ANQGSEA. Trimming cost V 1 base and J 2 bases; bases outside gene matches: 8. The CDR3 DNA follows: TGCAGCGTTGAAGGCGGTAGCGGGACTTACACAGATACGCAGTATTTT. Amino acid sequence: CSVEGGSGTYTDTQYF.

This clonotype was recorded a few times. This chain uses TRBV4-1 with TRBJ1-1; D gene unclear. With 4 bases removed from V and 3 bases from J, the gap between germline ends came to 18 bases. This CDR3 comprises 16 residues. The germline gives CDR1 MGHRA, CDR2 YSYEKL. This chain's CDR3 is CASSLRQIGSDTEAFF. The CDR3 coding sequence is TGCGCCAGCAGCCTCAGACAAATTGGTTCGGACACTGAAGCTTTCTTT.

This clonotype has a count of ten or more. The chain has TRBV27 and TRBJ2-3, with 8 bases matching TRBD2. V was pared by 0 bases and J by 2 bases, with 13 bases of the junction left unmatched. There are 19 residues in the CDR3. CDR1 and CDR2 (germline): MNHEY, SMNVEV (reference sequence). The CDR3 DNA is TGTGCCAGCAGTTTATCGGTCCCTAGCGGGCTCAGGTCCACAGATACGCAGTATTTT. This translates into CASSLSVPSGLRSTDTQYF.

The table lists this clonotype with many counts. The gene calls are TRBV20-1 and TRBJ2-1; 15 bases align to TRBD2. The trim removed 2 bases at V and 6 bases at J, leaving 5 bases unmatched. The CDR3 has 16 amino acids. The V gene's germline CDR1 is DFQATT and CDR2 SNEGSKA (reference sequence). The CDR3 bases are TGCAGTGCTAGACCCGGGACTAGCGGGAGGTTCAATGAGCAGTTCTTC. Translating it yields CSARPGTSGRFNEQFF.

The V gene is TRBV3-1, the J gene TRBJ2-1; the match to TRBD2 covers 8 bases. The CDR3 has 15 residues. Germline assignment: CDR1 LGHDT and CDR2 YNNKEL (reference sequence). V shed 5 bases, J shed 4 bases, and the junction held 7 bases outside the gene matches. CDR3: CASSAPGLGYNEQFF. The CDR3 nucleotides read TGTGCCAGCAGCGCACCGGGACTAGGTTACAATGAGCAGTTCTTC.

Ten or more counts support this clonotype. This sequence joins TRBV15 and TRBJ2-5; D gene ambiguous. V gave up 0 bases and J gave up 4 bases, with 3 bases separating them. Looked up from germline, CDR1 is LNHNV and CDR2 is YYDKDF (reference sequence). The CDR3 sequence is 12 residues long. The CDR3 loop is CATSREGETQYF. CDR3 DNA sequence: TGTGCCACCAGCAGAGAGGGAGAGACCCAGTACTTC.

This chain connects TRBV19 to TRBJ2-3, with TRBD2 as a possible D gene (6 bases). The length of the CDR3 is 14 residues. In germline, CDR1 is LNHDA, CDR2 SQIVND (reference sequence). V was clipped by 1 base and J by 2 bases, with 7 bases between them. The DNA for the CDR3 is TGTGCCAGTAGTATAGGGGGGGACACAGATACGCAGTATTTT. This encodes CASSIGGDTDTQYF.

This clonotype appeared many times. This rearrangement joins TRBV18 to TRBJ2-1, with D hard to call. Trimming removed 6 bases at V and 10 bases at J, with 10 bases between. The CDR3 loop spans 11 amino acids. Looked up from germline, CDR1 is KGHSH and CDR2 is LQKENI. Here the CDR3 reads CASSPLNEQFF. DNA for the CDR3: TGTGCCAGCTCCCCGCTTAACGAGCAGTTCTTC.

This clonotype was seen ten or more times. This chain connects TRBV7-3 to TRBJ1-1; a weak D match, TRBD1 (6 bases). V lost 4 bases and J lost 3, with 9 bases in between. Germline V gene sequence: CDR1 SGHTA, CDR2 FQGTGA. This CDR3 region has 13 residues. DNA for the CDR3: TGTGCCAGCAGCTCGGGGGGCTACACTGAAGCTTTCTTT. This gives the protein CASSSGGYTEAFF.

This clonotype was found many times. The J gene is TRBJ2-7, the V gene TRBV6-1; 12 bases align to TRBD2. Germline loops: CDR1 MNHNS, CDR2 SASEGT. CDR3 length: 17 residues. After removal of 4 bases from V and 6 bases from J, the junction contained 13 bases not matched to a gene. CDR3 region: CASSGGLAGSLRGEQYF. The CDR3 coding sequence is TGTGCCAGCAGTGGGGGACTAGCGGGTTCCTTACGCGGCGAGCAGTACTTC.

The sample holds many counts of this clonotype. The chain links TRBV7-6 to TRBJ2-7, with 9 bases identical to TRBD2. The CDR3 has 14 residues. With 2 bases clipped from V and 7 bases from J, the junction kept 6 bases outside the gene matches. The germline gives CDR1 SGHVS, CDR2 FNYEAQ. Here the CDR3 reads CASSLLIAGEEQYV. The CDR3, as DNA: TGTGCCAGCAGCTTACTCATAGCGGGAGAAGAGCAGTACGTC.

This clonotype was seen more than once but under ten times. A much larger clone is a single base away; this may be a read error. V is TRBV18 and J is TRBJ2-5; D remains unclear. V lost 3 bases, J lost 3 bases, and 11 bases lay in between. This CDR3 region has 14 residues. The V gene's germline CDR1 is KGHSH and CDR2 LQKENI. The CDR3 protein is CASSPTNNEETQYF. CDR3 DNA: TGTGCCAGCTCACCGACAAATAACGAAGAGACCCAGTACTTC.

For this clonotype: A read error may be the cause here, since a much bigger clone is one base away. V and J are TRBV12-5 and TRBJ2-1; maybe TRBD1 (6 bases). The CDR3 covers 13 residues. The V end lost 9 bases, the J end lost 3 bases, and 12 bases lay between the germline ends. Germline CDR1 and CDR2: LGHNT and FRNRAP. Here the CDR3 reads CARGATRYNEQFF. The CDR3 region has the DNA TGTGCTAGGGGGGCCACCCGCTACAATGAGCAGTTCTTC.

As concerns this clonotype: This clone may be a read error of a much larger clone one base away. V usage is TRBV7-9 and J usage is TRBJ1-2, with TRBD1 matching 9 bases. The CDR3 spans 15 residues. The germline V gene has CDR1 SEHNR and CDR2 FQNEAQ (reference sequence). CDR3 coding DNA: TGTGCCAGCAGCTTGCCTGGGACAGGGTCGCTTGGCCACACCTTC. Its protein product is CASSLPGTGSLGHTF.